This T cell receptor beta chain was recorded in a study of T cells in Graves' hyperthyroidism and ophthalmopathy. The TCR beta CDR3 regions underwent amplification using RNA transcripts as the source. TCR CDR3 regions were first amplified by RT-PCR with HTBI primers. MiXCR, run by TCRdb on the multiplex PCR reads, gives a single entry per CDR3 protein. The table shows fewer than 450,000 distinct CDR3 sequences, with approximately 17% occurring only once. Many counts were recorded for this clonotype. The CDR3 consists of 16 residues. Losses at the gene ends were 4 bases for V and 0 bases for J; bases not matched to a gene: 6. Participants, patients aged 18 to 65, had newly diagnosed hyperthyroidism with a duration under 2 months.

The sample consisted of blood. The sequence derives from a woman aged 30 to 39 with Graves' hyperthyroidism that later progressed to Graves' ophthalmopathy. The gene calls are TRBV12-3 or TRBV12-4 and TRBJ1-5, with 7 bases aligning to TRBD1. Here the CDR3 reads CASSWGTVYSNQPQHF. CDR3 nucleotides: TGTGCCAGCAGTTGGGGGACAGTTTATAGCAATCAGCCCCAGCATTTT.